The clone carrying this T cell receptor (beta chain) came up once. This clone may be a read error of a much larger clone one base away. TCRdb reprocessed the 5' RACE reads via MiXCR and lists one record per CDR3 protein. The sample has about 240,000 distinct CDR3 sequences, roughly a tenth seen once. CDR3 size: 11 residues. Germline V lookup: CDR1 DFQATT, CDR2 SNEGSKA (reference sequence). The sample is drawn from a study of identical twins. Each donor (without exception) was a healthy Caucasian. Sequences were obtained from memory T cells sorted from blood. The clonotype originates from a man aged 45-65 years in good health. The rearrangement uses TRBV20-1 and TRBJ1-1, with TRBD1 as a possible D gene (6 bases). The CDR3 DNA reads TGCAGTTCTAGGCCAGGGGCTGAAGCTTTCTTT. The encoded protein is CSSRPGAEAFF.